A selection of T cell receptor beta chains follows, all from one sample in a study of T cells in Graves' hyperthyroidism and ophthalmopathy. MiXCR was run by TCRdb on the multiplex PCR reads, yielding one entry per CDR3 protein. The data hold approximately 300,000 distinct CDR3 sequences, with about 15% observed a single time. Input material: blood. These receptors were obtained from a man younger than 45 with Graves' hyperthyroidism. CDR3s include the opening cysteine and the closing phenylalanine or tryptophan. Each record gives: CDR3 length, V gene, clone size, J gene, D gene, CDR3 protein, CDR3 DNA. A D gene is named only where the DNA matches it firmly. A row's size may be missing; if present it is once, few, many or a size class.

length: 15; V: TRBV18; size: NA; J: TRBJ1-2; D: NA; CDR3: CASLKGREQPYGYTF; DNA: TGTGCCAGCTTAAAGGGACGAGAACAGCCCTATGGCTACACCTTC
length: 13; V: TRBV6-2/TRBV6-3; size: NA; J: TRBJ2-1; D: NA; CDR3: CASSSSVYNEQFF; DNA: TGTGCCAGCAGTTCATCGGTTTACAATGAGCAGTTCTTC
length: 14; V: TRBV2; size: many; J: TRBJ2-6; D: NA; CDR3: CASSEATGANVLTF; DNA: TGTGCCAGCAGTGAAGCAACTGGGGCCAACGTCCTGACTTTC
length: 15; V: TRBV28; size: many; J: TRBJ2-7; D: NA; CDR3: CASSTTPGLPNEQYF; DNA: TGTGCCAGCAGTACGACTCCGGGACTCCCCAACGAGCAGTACTTC
length: 16; V: TRBV12-5; size: many; J: TRBJ1-1; D: NA; CDR3: CASGHFGGRANTEAFF; DNA: TGTGCTAGTGGTCATTTCGGAGGCAGGGCGAACACTGAAGCTTTCTTT
length: 17; V: TRBV28; size: many; J: TRBJ2-3; D: NA; CDR3: CASSLLGSAGRSNTQYF; DNA: TGTGCCAGCAGTTTATTGGGCTCGGCAGGGAGGTCAAATACGCAGTATTTT
length: 15; V: TRBV4-1; size: NA; J: TRBJ2-5; D: TRBD1; CDR3: CASSQPDRDRETQYF; DNA: TGCGCCAGCAGCCAACCTGACAGGGACCGGGAGACCCAGTACTTC
length: 12; V: TRBV7-9; size: many; J: TRBJ2-1; D: NA; CDR3: CASSLLVHEQFF; DNA: TGTGCCAGCAGCTTACTCGTGCATGAGCAGTTCTTC
length: 13; V: TRBV28; size: many; J: TRBJ2-7; D: TRBD1; CDR3: CASSLPGGHEQYF; DNA: TGTGCCAGCAGTTTACCAGGGGGCCACGAGCAGTACTTC
length: 14; V: TRBV28; size: few; J: TRBJ2-5; D: NA; CDR3: CASLSPGQQETQYF; DNA: TGTGCCAGCCTCAGTCCGGGACAACAAGAGACCCAGTACTTC
length: 12; V: TRBV20-1; size: NA; J: TRBJ2-2; D: NA; CDR3: CSAPSNTGELFF; DNA: TGCAGTGCGCCGTCGAACACCGGGGAGCTGTTTTTT
length: 14; V: TRBV4-1; size: few; J: TRBJ2-5; D: NA; CDR3: CASSQEGSRGTQYF; DNA: TGCGCCAGCAGCCAAGAGGGCAGCCGTGGGACCCAGTACTTC
length: 13; V: TRBV7-8; size: many; J: TRBJ2-7; D: TRBD1; CDR3: CASSLDRSYEQYF; DNA: TGTGCCAGCAGCTTGGACAGGTCCTACGAGCAGTACTTC
length: 17; V: TRBV3-1; size: many; J: TRBJ1-2; D: TRBD1; CDR3: CASSQEPRRGRRYGYTF; DNA: TGTGCCAGCAGCCAAGAACCGAGGAGGGGGCGACGCTATGGCTACACCTTC
length: 16; V: TRBV2; size: few; J: TRBJ1-2; D: NA; CDR3: CASSEFPGGLGYGYTF; DNA: TGTGCCAGCAGTGAATTCCCCGGTGGGCTGGGGTATGGCTACACCTTC
length: 12; V: TRBV18; size: many; J: TRBJ1-6; D: NA; CDR3: CASSPFNSPLHF; DNA: TGTGCCAGCTCACCTTTTAACTCACCCCTCCACTTT
length: 15; V: TRBV20-1; size: many; J: TRBJ2-7; D: TRBD2; CDR3: CSARPDKTSRNEQYF; DNA: TGCAGTGCTAGACCGGATAAGACTAGCAGGAACGAGCAGTACTTC
length: 15; V: TRBV2; size: many; J: TRBJ1-1; D: TRBD1; CDR3: CASRETGTGSAEAFF; DNA: TGTGCCAGCAGAGAAACCGGGACAGGGAGTGCTGAAGCTTTCTTT
length: 13; V: TRBV5-1; size: NA; J: TRBJ2-1; D: NA; CDR3: CASSLTGSHEQFF; DNA: TGCGCCAGCAGCTTGACAGGGTCCCATGAGCAGTTCTTC
length: 17; V: TRBV4-2; size: NA; J: TRBJ1-3; D: NA; CDR3: CASSPYRLSHSGNTIYF; DNA: TGTGCCAGCAGCCCTTATCGACTGAGCCACTCTGGAAACACCATATATTTT
length: 13; V: TRBV2; size: many; J: TRBJ2-1; D: TRBD2; CDR3: CASSDREGNEQFF; DNA: TGTGCCAGCAGTGACAGGGAGGGCAATGAGCAGTTCTTC
length: 18; V: TRBV27; size: NA; J: TRBJ1-1; D: NA; CDR3: CASTPGGSAPFMNTEAFF; DNA: TGTGCCAGCACTCCCGGGGGGTCCGCGCCATTCATGAACACTGAAGCTTTCTTT
length: 15; V: TRBV12-3/TRBV12-4; size: few; J: TRBJ2-7; D: NA; CDR3: CASSPTGLPSYEQYF; DNA: TGTGCCAGCAGTCCGACGGGACTCCCATCCTACGAGCAGTACTTC